The T cell receptor (beta chain) under discussion was sequenced for a study of PD-1 blockade in mismatch repair-deficient tumors. Study-wide points: Tumor-resident clones, often absent from pretreatment blood, expanded after pembrolizumab and then contracted.

All patients were mismatch repair deficient, assessed by either PCR or immunohistochemistry. This clone was detected once. The antigen remains unidentified. The table came from immunoSEQ multiplex PCR; TCRdb's copy has only in-frame clones and leaves some out. The table includes around 120,000 clones, around nine tenths detected once. This TCR derives from an adult with mismatch repair-deficient cancer. Material: peripheral blood, obtained just under 74 weeks after starting pembrolizumab.

The CDR3 here is CASSSDREYFGGRFF. The CDR3 DNA reads as TGTGCCAGCAGCTCGGACAGGGAGTATTTTGGTGGGCGGTTCTTC. The chain carries TRBV5-6 and TRBJ2-1; 8 nucleotides line up with TRBD1. The CDR3 covers 15 residues. Trimming at V came to 3 bases and at J to 15 bases, leaving 17 bases not matched to a gene. Per the germline V gene, CDR1 is SGHDT and CDR2 is YYEEEE.